The clone carrying this TCR beta chain was observed a handful of times. Its antigen is undetermined. This sample stems from a study of T cells in Graves' hyperthyroidism and ophthalmopathy. What was amplified from RNA transcripts were TCR beta CDR3 regions. An initial round of RT-PCR targeting the TCR CDR3 relied on the HTBI primer set. MiXCR was run by TCRdb on the multiplex PCR reads, yielding one entry per CDR3 protein. The sample contains about 640,000 distinct CDR3 sequences, more than 20% of which appear only once. V was shortened by 1 base and J by 2 bases, with 6 bases between the two germline ends. Germline V gene data show CDR1 as SGHAT and CDR2 as FQNNGV. The CDR3 is made up of 15 amino acids. Study-wide findings and caveats: Most expanded thyroid clonotypes above 0.001 recurred in blood.

Researchers barred patients who had uncontrolled infection, other autoimmune disease, pregnancy or lactation. This receptor was obtained from a man aged 25-45 years with Graves' ophthalmopathy. The material sequenced was blood. The gene calls are TRBV11-2 and TRBJ2-6; no firm D call. The CDR3 loop reads CASSLGWTGANVLTF. Here the CDR3 DNA reads TGTGCCAGCAGCTTAGGTTGGACTGGGGCCAACGTCCTGACTTTC.